This T cell receptor (beta chain) was observed in a study of blood T cell repertoires in COVID-19 (dated by TCRdb to 2020 to 2021). For the study in its entirety: The collaborator samples originated in the United States, Italy and Spain and spanned the acute and convalescent phases of COVID-19. The prospective study material was composed of cDNA or gDNA derived from T cells, B-cell-depleted T cells, or PBMCs. The dataset comprised deeply sampled blood TCRbeta repertoires from subjects exposed to, actively infected with, or recovered from COVID-19. The repertoires were released in a freely available public database meant as a resource for research on the immune response to SARS-CoV-2. Samples were obtained from the ongoing ImmuneRACE study (first 160 participants) and from 1,200 or so subjects provided by 6 global collaborators. A de-identified subject ID, COVID-19 status, age in years and sex were almost always included in the sample metadata. Where available, HLA class I and class II types were obtained from metadata supplied by the sample provider rather than from assay-based typing. Summary of the overall study and its limitations: The quantity of clinical and demographic metadata differed by source and by participant and was supplied without curation.

Remarks on this clone: Which antigen it targets is not known. No base-level quality is on record; no much larger clone is a single base apart.

TCRbeta CDR3 regions were amplified from genomic DNA using the immunoSEQ Assay, a bias-controlled multiplex PCR. The paper's data handling went like this. The number of nucleated cells in each sample was estimated from the amplification of reference gene primers within the assay. To quantify the absolute abundance of each unique TCRbeta CDR3 rearrangement, sequence reads were collapsed and filtered. For each sample, productive Simpson clonality was calculated by taking the square root of Simpson's diversity index across productive rearrangements. Held by TCRdb, this immuneACCESS table contains in-frame sequences only and omits some clones. Under half of the omission traces to an unresolved V gene where checked; the cause of the rest is unknown. V and J calls and clone size are those listed in that table; D and trimming were worked out from the DNA. The sample yields 110,000 to 150,000 clones; about four fifths were counted once. Of the sample, roughly 10% is held by the ten largest clones.

V is reduced by 3 bases and J by 6 bases, leaving a spacing of 15 bases between them. CDR1 ENHRY and CDR2 SYGVKD are derived from the germline V gene. The CDR3 contains 15 residues, cysteine and phenylalanine counted. Just the 45-base CDR3 DNA is kept, in frame starting at base 1. The collaborating institutions used their own protocols to collect whole blood in K2EDTA tubes. For TCRbeta analysis, collaborators shipped samples in one of three forms: frozen whole blood, isolated PBMCs, or DNA extracted from either of those sample types. The rearranged segments are TRBV10-3 and TRBJ1-5, and the D gene may be TRBD1, 5 bases matching. The sequence was obtained from a woman over 75 in a cohort sampled during active or convalescent COVID-19. Sequencing input: peripheral blood. The nucleotide sequence is given as TGTGCCATCAGTGAAACAGGCCCGGCGGTTCAGCCCCAGCATTTT. Its translation is CAISETGPAVQPQHF.